Below are 10 T cell receptor beta chains sequenced from a single sample in a study of blood T cell repertoires in COVID-19. Clones were read by immunoSEQ multiplex PCR, and TCRdb kept only the in-frame ones, dropping some. The sample lists approximately 150,000 clones, around 90% occurring once. The source material was peripheral blood. The receptors were sampled from a woman in her sixties or seventies with acute or convalescent COVID-19.

This rearrangement joins TRBV5-6 to TRBJ1-1; D may be TRBD1 (5 bases). Germline lookup yields CDR1 SGHDT and CDR2 YYEEEE. V lost 2 bases, J lost 1 base, and 6 bases lay in between. The CDR3 has 13 amino acids. The CDR3 DNA reads TGTGCCAGCAGCTTCGGACAGAACACTGAAGCTTTCTTT. Residues: CASSFGQNTEAFF.

This chain links TRBV19 with TRBJ1-5; D is undetermined. V gave up 6 bases and J gave up 0 bases, with 9 bases separating them. Germline CDR1 reads LNHDA; CDR2 reads SQIVND (reference sequence). This CDR3 has 14 residues. The CDR3 DNA reads as TGTGCCAGTAGGACATATAATAGCAATCAGCCCCAGCATTTT. Amino acids: CASRTYNSNQPQHF.

This clone was seen only once. The chain couples TRBV15 to TRBJ1-5, with D uncertain. CDR3 size: 19 residues. From germline, CDR1 is LNHNV and CDR2 YYDKDF (reference sequence). V was pared by 0 bases and J by 0 bases, with 18 bases between. The CDR3 here is CATSRDQEEVWDSNQPQHF. CDR3 sequence (DNA): TGTGCCACCAGCAGAGATCAAGAGGAGGTGTGGGATAGCAATCAGCCCCAGCATTTT.

V is TRBV6-1 and J is TRBJ2-7; 8 bases match TRBD2. V shed 2 bases, J shed 3 bases, and the junction held 9 bases outside the gene matches. The germline gives CDR1 MNHNS, CDR2 SASEGT. The CDR3 totals 16 residues. The CDR3 loop reads CASSEKTGTRSYEQYF. Here the CDR3 DNA reads TGTGCCAGCAGTGAAAAGACCGGGACTAGGAGCTACGAGCAGTACTTC.

The chain employs TRBV4-3 and TRBJ1-1; TRBD1 is a possible D gene (5 bases). CDR1 and CDR2 from the germline V gene are LGHNA and YSLEER. The V end lost 1 base, the J end lost 4 bases, and 16 bases lay between the germline ends. The CDR3 loop spans 16 amino acids. CDR3 nucleotide sequence: TGCGCCAGCAGCCAAGTACTTTGGCAGGGATCCACTGAAGCTTTCTTT. Its protein product is CASSQVLWQGSTEAFF.

The CDR3 region has the DNA TGTGCCAGCAGTTACCCCGCCACGTATCCGGAGATCAGCTCCTATAATTCACCCCTCCACTTT. Translated: CASSYPATYPEISSYNSPLHF. The chain is built from TRBV6-8 and TRBJ1-6; no reliable D call. The CDR3 has 21 residues. The germline V gene has CDR1 MNHGY and CDR2 SAAAGT. Trimming took 2 bases from V and 0 from J, leaving 23 bases between them.

The chain carries TRBV19 and TRBJ2-5; D is ambiguous. Germline V lookup: CDR1 LNHDA, CDR2 SQIVND (reference sequence). The V and J ends lost 4 bases and 2 bases respectively, with 8 bases between them. The CDR3 length is 13 residues. The CDR3 loop is CASSTQNQETQYF. The CDR3 nucleotides read TGTGCCAGTAGTACACAGAATCAAGAGACCCAGTACTTC.

This chain connects TRBV4-3 to TRBJ1-1, with D possibly being TRBD1 (6 bases). The CDR3 is made up of 13 amino acids. V lost 9 bases and J lost 0, with 11 bases in between. CDR1 is LGHNA and CDR2 is YSLEER in the germline V gene. CDR3: CASRGTMNTEAFF. The CDR3 DNA reads as TGCGCCAGTAGGGGGACGATGAACACTGAAGCTTTCTTT.

The V gene is TRBV4-2, the J gene TRBJ1-2; tentatively, D is TRBD1 (6 bases). The CDR3 covers 17 residues. Between the trimmed V and J ends, which lost 0 bases and 3 bases, there was a span of 17 bases. Germline V gene data show CDR1 as LGHNA and CDR2 as YNFKEQ. The CDR3 sequence: CASSQDLEWGRDYGYTF. Written as DNA, the CDR3 is TGTGCCAGCAGCCAAGACCTCGAGTGGGGGCGCGACTATGGCTACACCTTC.

The genes are TRBV9 and TRBJ1-6; 9 bases match TRBD1. In germline, CDR1 is SGDLS, CDR2 YYNGEE. The CDR3 is made up of 16 amino acids. Losses at the gene ends were 3 bases for V and 7 bases for J; bases not matched to a gene: 8. This chain's CDR3 is CASSDTRDRVNSPLHF. The CDR3 nucleotides are TGTGCCAGCAGCGACACCCGGGACAGGGTCAATTCACCCCTCCACTTT.